Listed below are T cell receptor beta chains from one sample, sequenced in a study of T-cell reconstitution after alpha-beta-depleted transplantation in children. TCRdb ran MiXCR on the PCR reads and lists one entry per CDR3 protein. The sample has 500,000 to 600,000 distinct CDR3 sequences; around 19% are singletons. The sequencing here drew on PBMCs from the stem cell graft donor, taken from the stem cell graft. These receptors originate from a human donor who donated a stem cell graft to a child with acute lymphoblastic leukemia. CDR3s include the opening cysteine and the closing phenylalanine or tryptophan. The D gene is left open where the match is weak. Not every row has a clone size; where given, it reads once, few, many or a size class.

V: TRBV7-3
D: NA
size: NA
J: TRBJ2-3
DNA: TGTGCCAGCAGCTTCAAGGGGCTACTAGATACGCAGTATTTT
CDR3: CASSFKGLLDTQYF

V: TRBV11-1
D: NA
size: few
J: TRBJ1-1
DNA: TGTGCCAGCAGCTTAGCCAGGGCAGGCACTGAAGCTTTCTTT
CDR3: CASSLARAGTEAFF

V: TRBV5-1
D: NA
size: NA
J: TRBJ2-7
DNA: TGCGCCAGCAGCCTCCGGCTAGAGGACTACGAGCAGTACTTC
CDR3: CASSLRLEDYEQYF

V: TRBV4-1
D: NA
size: few
J: TRBJ2-7
DNA: TGCGCCAGCAGCCAATCCAAAGCCGCTGGAGTCGAGCAGTACTTC
CDR3: CASSQSKAAGVEQYF

V: TRBV10-3
D: NA
size: NA
J: TRBJ2-7
DNA: TGTGCCATCAGTGATGGGGCCTACGAGCAGTACTTC
CDR3: CAISDGAYEQYF

V: TRBV5-1
D: TRBD1
size: many
J: TRBJ1-2
DNA: TGCGCCAGCAGCTACGGACAGGCCTTCTATGGCTACACCTTC
CDR3: CASSYGQAFYGYTF

V: TRBV7-9
D: NA
size: NA
J: TRBJ1-1
DNA: TGTGCCAGCAGCCCCATGGGACCAAACACTGAAGCTTTCTTT
CDR3: CASSPMGPNTEAFF

V: TRBV5-1
D: NA
size: few
J: TRBJ2-7
DNA: TGCGCCAGCAGCTTGGTTCCGGAATCGAGCTCCTACGAGCAGTACTTC
CDR3: CASSLVPESSSYEQYF

V: TRBV29-1
D: NA
size: NA
J: TRBJ2-2
DNA: TGCAGCGTTCGGGAAGGGTACACCGGGGAGCTGTTTTTT
CDR3: CSVREGYTGELFF

V: TRBV20-1
D: TRBD2
size: NA
J: TRBJ2-2
DNA: TGCAGTGCTAGTGCTAGCGGGAGGCCCCTTACCGGGGAGCTGTTTTTT
CDR3: CSASASGRPLTGELFF

V: TRBV7-3
D: NA
size: NA
J: TRBJ2-2
DNA: TGTGCCAGCAGCCCTACATTGGCAGGGAGCACCGGGGAGCTGTTTTTT
CDR3: CASSPTLAGSTGELFF

V: TRBV24-1
D: NA
size: few
J: TRBJ2-5
DNA: TGTGCCACCAGTGATTTGCGGGCACACCAAGAGACCCAGTACTTC
CDR3: CATSDLRAHQETQYF

V: TRBV5-5
D: NA
size: NA
J: TRBJ2-5
DNA: TGTGCCAGCAGCTTCTTCCAGTGGTGGAGAGAGACCCAGTACTTC
CDR3: CASSFFQWWRETQYF

V: TRBV5-1
D: NA
size: once
J: TRBJ1-1
DNA: TGCGCCAGCAGCTTGACAGGGACCAGGACTGAAGCTTTCTTT
CDR3: CASSLTGTRTEAFF

V: TRBV10-1
D: NA
size: few
J: TRBJ2-4
DNA: TGCGCCAGCAGTGATGCGGCTAGTCTGGCCAAAAACATTCAGTACTTC
CDR3: CASSDAASLAKNIQYF

V: TRBV3-1
D: TRBD2
size: few
J: TRBJ2-7
DNA: TGTGCCAGCAGCTCGGTAGCGGGAAGCTACGAGCAGTACTTC
CDR3: CASSSVAGSYEQYF

V: TRBV5-4
D: TRBD1
size: NA
J: TRBJ2-5
DNA: TGTGCCAGCAGCCCGGACAGGCCAATAGAGACCCAGTACTTC
CDR3: CASSPDRPIETQYF

V: TRBV5-6
D: TRBD2
size: NA
J: TRBJ2-1
DNA: TGTGCCAGCAGCTCCCGTAGCGGGAGCTCCTACAATGAGCAGTTCTTC
CDR3: CASSSRSGSSYNEQFF

V: TRBV5-1
D: TRBD2
size: NA
J: TRBJ2-3
DNA: TGCGCCAGCAGCTTGGACAGGTGGCGGGAGGCCGGTGGAAGGTATCCAGATACGCAGTATTTT
CDR3: CASSLDRWREAGGRYPDTQYF

V: TRBV5-1
D: NA
size: NA
J: TRBJ1-5
DNA: TGCGCCAGCAGCTGGACAGTAGGGCAGCCCCAGCATTTT
CDR3: CASSWTVGQPQHF

V: TRBV19
D: NA
size: NA
J: TRBJ1-3
DNA: TGTGCCAGTAGGACCACAGGGAACTCTGGAAACACCATATATTTT
CDR3: CASRTTGNSGNTIYF

V: TRBV7-2
D: NA
size: NA
J: TRBJ1-1
DNA: TGTGCCAGCAGCTTAGAATGGGGCCCGGCCAAAGCTTTCTTT
CDR3: CASSLEWGPAKAFF

V: TRBV20-1
D: TRBD1
size: few
J: TRBJ1-4
DNA: TGCAGTGCTAGAGATCCCGGGACAGGGTGGGAAAAACTGTTTTTT
CDR3: CSARDPGTGWEKLFF

V: TRBV27
D: NA
size: NA
J: TRBJ1-1
DNA: TGTGCCAGCATCTCAACTAGGTTCGGGAACACTGAAGCTTTCTTT
CDR3: CASISTRFGNTEAFF

V: TRBV29-1
D: NA
size: NA
J: TRBJ1-2
DNA: TGCAGCGTTGATGGGGGAGGCTATGGCTACACCTTC
CDR3: CSVDGGGYGYTF

V: TRBV5-1
D: TRBD2
size: few
J: TRBJ2-2
DNA: TGCGCCAGCAGCCCAGGAATGGGGCTAGCGGGAGGGCCACTGGAGCTGTTTTTT
CDR3: CASSPGMGLAGGPLELFF

V: TRBV5-6
D: TRBD2
size: few
J: TRBJ2-1
DNA: TGTGCCAGCAGCTTGGTGGGCCTAGCGGGACACAATGAGCAGTTCTTC
CDR3: CASSLVGLAGHNEQFF

V: TRBV29-1
D: TRBD2
size: NA
J: TRBJ2-7
DNA: TGCAGCGTTGAAGATCGGGCGGGAGCCTACGAGCAGTACTTC
CDR3: CSVEDRAGAYEQYF

V: TRBV7-8
D: NA
size: few
J: TRBJ2-5
DNA: TGTGCCAGCAGCTTCGCCAGGGAGGAGACCCAGTACTTC
CDR3: CASSFAREETQYF

V: TRBV7-3
D: TRBD2
size: few
J: TRBJ2-3
DNA: TGTGCCAGCAGGGTCGGACTAGGCCACACAGATACGCAGTATTTT
CDR3: CASRVGLGHTDTQYF

V: TRBV20-1
D: TRBD2
size: few
J: TRBJ2-7
DNA: TGCAGTGCTAGAGGAATAGCGGGAGTGGCCTACGAGCAGTACTTC
CDR3: CSARGIAGVAYEQYF

V: TRBV2
D: TRBD1
size: few
J: TRBJ1-1
DNA: TGTGCCACTTCAGGGGGCCTCGGCACTGAAGCTTTCTTT
CDR3: CATSGGLGTEAFF

V: TRBV13
D: TRBD1
size: NA
J: TRBJ1-1
DNA: TGTGCCAGCAGCGGAGGGACAGGGGGCATTAGGTTCGTTGAAGCTTTCTTT
CDR3: CASSGGTGGIRFVEAFF

V: TRBV5-1
D: NA
size: NA
J: TRBJ2-1
DNA: TGCGCCAGCAGCTCTGAGCGGGCTCAAGCCAATGAGCAGTTCTTC
CDR3: CASSSERAQANEQFF

V: TRBV20-1
D: NA
size: NA
J: TRBJ1-2
DNA: TGCAGTGCTAGAGACCCACAGAACTATGGCTACACCTTC
CDR3: CSARDPQNYGYTF

V: TRBV4-1
D: NA
size: few
J: TRBJ2-7
DNA: TGCGCCAGCAGCCAAGATCACTACTACGAGCAGTACTTC
CDR3: CASSQDHYYEQYF

V: TRBV14
D: NA
size: NA
J: TRBJ2-5
DNA: TGTGCCAGCAGCCCCTTCTCGACAGGCCCATGGGAGACCCAGTACTTC
CDR3: CASSPFSTGPWETQYF

V: TRBV20-1
D: NA
size: few
J: TRBJ1-3
DNA: TGCAGTGCTCCCCGGGGGAGCTCTGGAAACACCATATATTTT
CDR3: CSAPRGSSGNTIYF

V: TRBV6-5
D: NA
size: NA
J: TRBJ2-7
DNA: TGTGCCAGCAGTTACTCCTTTAACGGAGCCTACGAGCAGTACTTC
CDR3: CASSYSFNGAYEQYF

V: TRBV7-9
D: NA
size: few
J: TRBJ2-3
DNA: TGTGCCAGCCTCCTCACAGGGAGCACAGATACGCAGTATTTT
CDR3: CASLLTGSTDTQYF

V: TRBV5-1
D: TRBD2
size: NA
J: TRBJ2-3
DNA: TGCGCCAGCAGCTTGCGTAGCGGGAGGGCCGATACGCAGTATTTT
CDR3: CASSLRSGRADTQYF

V: TRBV27
D: NA
size: NA
J: TRBJ1-1
DNA: TGTGCCAGCGGTTTGACGCTGACTGGGGCTGAAGCTTTCTTT
CDR3: CASGLTLTGAEAFF

V: TRBV7-9
D: NA
size: NA
J: TRBJ1-1
DNA: TGTGCCAGCAGGTCGGCCGACATGAACACTGAAGCTTTCTTT
CDR3: CASRSADMNTEAFF

V: TRBV11-1
D: TRBD2
size: NA
J: TRBJ2-7
DNA: TGTGCCAGCAGCTTGGGGACTAGCGGGCCTCTCAGCTCCTACGAGCAGTACTTC
CDR3: CASSLGTSGPLSSYEQYF

V: TRBV7-3
D: NA
size: NA
J: TRBJ2-2
DNA: TGTGCCAGCAGCTTAACGGGGGAACCGCCCGGGGAGCTGTTTTTT
CDR3: CASSLTGEPPGELFF

V: TRBV5-6
D: NA
size: NA
J: TRBJ2-7
DNA: TGTGCCAGCAGCCGCTTGAGGGCGAACGGCGAGCAGTACTTC
CDR3: CASSRLRANGEQYF

V: TRBV5-5
D: TRBD2
size: few
J: TRBJ2-7
DNA: TGTGCCAGCAGCTTGGGACTAGCGCTAAACTACGAGCAGTACTTC
CDR3: CASSLGLALNYEQYF

V: TRBV12-3/TRBV12-4
D: NA
size: NA
J: TRBJ2-2
DNA: TGTGCCAGCACCCCGGGGTCCGGGGAGCTGTTTTTT
CDR3: CASTPGSGELFF

V: TRBV5-8
D: TRBD1
size: NA
J: TRBJ2-1
DNA: TGTGCCAGCAGCCTGTGGACAGGTTCGAGCTCCTACAATGAGCAGTTCTTC
CDR3: CASSLWTGSSSYNEQFF

V: TRBV25-1
D: NA
size: few
J: TRBJ1-1
DNA: TGTGCCAGCACAGATTGGAACACTGAAGCTTTCTTT
CDR3: CASTDWNTEAFF

V: TRBV12-3/TRBV12-4
D: TRBD2
size: NA
J: TRBJ2-1
DNA: TGTACCAGCAGTTTAGCGCAATCTAGCGGGGCTACCTACAATGAGCAGTTCTTC
CDR3: CTSSLAQSSGATYNEQFF

V: TRBV20-1
D: TRBD2
size: NA
J: TRBJ2-1
DNA: TGCAGTGCTAGTAGACTAGCGGCTATTTACAATGAGCAGTTCTTC
CDR3: CSASRLAAIYNEQFF

V: TRBV20-1
D: NA
size: NA
J: TRBJ2-7
DNA: TGCAGTGCTGGAGGGCTGTTCGCGGGATCAAGGTACGAGCGGTACTTC
CDR3: CSAGGLFAGSRYERYF

V: TRBV6-1
D: TRBD2
size: few
J: TRBJ2-3
DNA: TGTGCCAGCAGGTTCCTAGCGGGAGGCACAGATACGCAGTATTTT
CDR3: CASRFLAGGTDTQYF

V: TRBV5-1
D: NA
size: NA
J: TRBJ1-3
DNA: TGCGCCAGCAGCTTGGCCGGGATGGCCTCTGGAAACACCATATATTTT
CDR3: CASSLAGMASGNTIYF